The 14 T cell receptor beta chains reported below all come from one sample, sequenced in a study of blood T cell repertoires in COVID-19. Measured with immunoSEQ multiplex PCR; TCRdb has only the in-frame clones, and not every one. The sample has roughly 100,000 clones; approximately 84% are singletons. The sample taken for sequencing was peripheral blood. Receptors originate from a middle-aged man with active or convalescent COVID-19.

The genes are TRBV24-1 and TRBJ2-4; 8 nucleotides agree with TRBD2. The length of the CDR3 is 14 residues. Losses at the gene ends were 4 bases for V and 6 bases for J; bases not matched to a gene: 4. The germline CDR1 and CDR2 sequences are KGHDR and SFDVKD. This CDR3 reads CATSDGGDVNIQYF. CDR3 coding DNA: TGTGCCACCAGTGACGGGGGGGACGTAAACATTCAGTACTTC.

The CDR3: CASSDGGTKNIQYF. DNA of the CDR3: TGCGCCAGCAGCGACGGGGGGACCAAAAACATTCAGTACTTC. The chain has TRBV4-1 and TRBJ2-4; 7 positions agree with TRBD2. Trimming at V came to 5 bases and at J to 2 bases, leaving 3 bases not matched to a gene. Germline CDR1 is MGHRA and CDR2 is YSYEKL. This CDR3 spans 14 amino acids.

V usage is TRBV5-6 and J usage is TRBJ1-2, with D perhaps matching TRBD1 (6 bases). This CDR3 is built from 13 residues. Germline-derived CDR1 and CDR2 are SGHDT and YYEEEE. V lost 4 bases and J lost 4, with 11 bases in between. CDR3 sequence: CASSRGGGYGYTF. DNA for the CDR3: TGTGCCAGCAGCAGGGGGGGCGGCTATGGCTACACCTTC.

The chain employs TRBV9 and TRBJ1-2; D is unclear. CDR3 size: 14 residues. Trimming stripped 0 bases from V and 4 bases from J, with 10 bases between. Looked up from germline, CDR1 is SGDLS and CDR2 is YYNGEE. The CDR3 DNA follows: TGTGCCAGCAGCGTAGGGGAGGCAGGCTATGGCTACACCTTC. Translating it yields CASSVGEAGYGYTF. Combining the CDR3 with reference TRBV9 and TRBJ1-2 gives the whole variable domain DSGVTQTPKHLITATGQRVTLRCSPRSGDLSVYWYQQSLDQGLQFLIQYYNGEERAKGNILERFSAQQFPDLHSELNLSSLELGDSALYFCASSVGEAGYGYTFGSGTRLTVV.

This sequence joins TRBV18 and TRBJ2-7; maybe TRBD1 (6 bases). V was shortened by 3 bases and J by 6 bases, with 9 bases between the two germline ends. Germline-derived CDR1 and CDR2 are KGHSH and LQKENI. CDR3 length equals 12 residues. The CDR3 reads CASSPGAPEQYF. CDR3 DNA sequence: TGTGCCAGCTCACCGGGGGCCCCCGAGCAGTACTTC.

CDR3 DNA: TGTGCCAGCCAAGGGGGTGGCTACACCTTC. It codes for CASQGGGYTF. The chain has TRBV2 and TRBJ1-2; D is possibly TRBD1 (6 bases). Trimming took off 8 bases at V and 7 bases at J, with 8 bases between the two ends. This CDR3 has 10 residues. The germline CDR1 and CDR2 sequences are SNHLY and FYNNEI. The complete variable domain, with remaining parts taken from reference TRBV2 and TRBJ1-2, reads EPEVTQTPSHQVTQMGQEVILRCVPISNHLYFYWYRQILGQKVEFLVSFYNNEISEKSEIFDDQFSVERPDGSNFTLKIRSTKLEDSAMYFCASQGGGYTFGSGTRLTVV.

This clone has a single count. The gene calls are TRBV27 and TRBJ1-1; no firm D call. CDR3 length: 13 amino acids. Germline V gene lookup returns CDR1 MNHEY and CDR2 SMNVEV (reference sequence). The V and J ends lost 3 bases and 0 bases respectively, with 5 bases between them. The CDR3 nucleotides are TGTGCCAGCAGTTTTACGGTGAACACTGAAGCTTTCTTT. It translates to CASSFTVNTEAFF.

This chain connects TRBV7-7 to TRBJ2-5, with 9 bases fitting TRBD1. The CDR3 loop spans 14 amino acids. Looked up from germline, CDR1 is SSHAT and CDR2 is FNYEAQ (reference sequence). V shed 5 bases, J shed 2 bases, and the junction held 3 bases outside the gene matches. For the CDR3, the DNA is TGTGCCAGCAGCCCCGGACAGGGGCAAGAGACCCAGTACTTC. Protein sequence: CASSPGQGQETQYF.

The chain uses TRBV2 and TRBJ1-6; D uncertain. This CDR3 contains 16 residues. The germline V and J ends were trimmed by 7 bases and 5 bases, with 18 bases remaining between them. The V gene's germline CDR1 is SNHLY and CDR2 FYNNEI. CDR3 protein: CASTPRAGPNNSPLHF. The CDR3 DNA sequence: TGTGCCAGCACCCCGAGGGCGGGCCCTAATAATTCACCCCTCCACTTT. The variable domain in full, completed from reference TRBV2 and TRBJ1-6, reads EPEVTQTPSHQVTQMGQEVILRCVPISNHLYFYWYRQILGQKVEFLVSFYNNEISEKSEIFDDQFSVERPDGSNFTLKIRSTKLEDSAMYFCASTPRAGPNNSPLHFGNGTRLTVT.

This clone was seen just once. The chain links TRBV6-5 to TRBJ2-7; 8 positions match TRBD2. The CDR3 length is 14 residues. V was clipped by 7 bases and J by 4 bases; unmatched bases: 9. The V gene's germline CDR1 is MNHEY and CDR2 SVGAGI. CDR3 residues: CASKFGGGPYEQYF. CDR3 sequence (DNA): TGTGCCAGCAAGTTCGGGGGGGGACCTTACGAGCAGTACTTC.

The chain has TRBV11-2 and TRBJ1-6; no reliable D call. The CDR3 extends over 11 amino acids. Germline CDR1 is SGHAT and CDR2 is FQNNGV. V lost 4 bases, J lost 16 bases, and 11 bases lay in between. The CDR3 here is CASSYGGTLHF. For the CDR3, the DNA is TGTGCCAGCAGCTACGGCGGAACACTCCACTTT.

The chain employs TRBV11-2 and TRBJ2-1; TRBD1 agrees at 7 bases. Germline V gene lookup returns CDR1 SGHAT and CDR2 FQNNGV. The CDR3 loop spans 13 amino acids. The J segment lost 4 bases and the V segment lost 5 bases, leaving 2 bases of the junction unmatched. The CDR3 DNA follows: TGTGCCAGCAGCGGACAGGTTTACAATGAGCAGTTCTTC. It is translated as CASSGQVYNEQFF.

This clone came up a few times. This chain uses TRBV6-6 with TRBJ2-3, with TRBD2 matching over 11 bases. The J segment lost 6 bases and the V segment lost 5 bases, leaving 7 bases of the junction unmatched. The CDR3 covers 15 residues. Germline-derived CDR1 and CDR2 are MNHNY and SVGAGI (reference sequence). CDR3 bases: TGTGCCAGCAGTGTTAGCGGGGGGGCATGGGATACGCAGTATTTT. Translation: CASSVSGGAWDTQYF.

The chain has TRBV4-3 and TRBJ2-3; 8 nucleotides agree with TRBD1. The CDR3 has 16 amino acids. In germline, CDR1 is LGHNA, CDR2 YSLEER. J lost 3 bases, V lost 0 bases, and 5 bases had no gene match. The CDR3 DNA sequence: TGCGCCAGCAGCCAAGACCAGGGGGCGCCGACAGATACGCAGTATTTT. This encodes CASSQDQGAPTDTQYF.